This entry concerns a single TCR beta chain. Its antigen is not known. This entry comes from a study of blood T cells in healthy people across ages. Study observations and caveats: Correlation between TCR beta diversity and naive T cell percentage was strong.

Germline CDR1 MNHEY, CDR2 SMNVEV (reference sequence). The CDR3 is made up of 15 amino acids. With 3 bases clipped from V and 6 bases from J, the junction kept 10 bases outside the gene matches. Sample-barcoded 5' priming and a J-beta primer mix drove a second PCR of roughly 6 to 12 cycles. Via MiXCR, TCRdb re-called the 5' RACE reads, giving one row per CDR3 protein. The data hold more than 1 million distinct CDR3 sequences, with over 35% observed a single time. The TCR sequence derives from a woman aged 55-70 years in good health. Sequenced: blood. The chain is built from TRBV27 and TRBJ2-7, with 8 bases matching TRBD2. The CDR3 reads CASSLGSSGPFEQYF. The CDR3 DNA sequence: TGTGCCAGCAGTTTGGGGTCTAGCGGGCCCTTCGAGCAGTACTTC.